This T cell receptor (beta chain) was identified during a study of cytomegalovirus exposure and HLA in healthy donors. Trimming cost V 2 bases and J 4 bases; bases outside gene matches: 8. Germline CDR1 SGHTA, CDR2 FQGNSA. The CDR3 sequence is 16 residues long. PCR primers comprised 60 Vbeta and 13 Jbeta primers. TCRdb's copy holds only in-frame clones and misses some; the assay was immunoSEQ multiplex PCR. This sample has roughly 160,000 clones; around 80% occur once, and the top ten carry 1%. Study-level points and caveats: The only immune exposure information that was available was CMV serostatus.

In regard to this clone: Its cognate antigen is unknown.

This receptor was obtained from a woman aged 50 to 60 in good health and CMV-seropositive. Sequences were obtained from PBMCs. The chain employs TRBV7-2 and TRBJ1-5; 7 bases are a match to TRBD1. As DNA, the CDR3 is TGTGCCAGCAGCTTAAGAGGGGACAGAATAAATCAGCCCCAGCATTTT. This encodes CASSLRGDRINQPQHF.